Following are 19 T cell receptor beta chains from one sample sequenced in a study of blood T cells in healthy people across ages. PCR was performed a second time for about 7 to 12 cycles using a sample-barcoded 5' primer and a J-beta primer mix. MiXCR, applied by TCRdb to the 5' RACE reads, yields one record per CDR3 protein. The profile shows about 900,000 distinct CDR3 sequences, 55% to 65% of them singletons. The sample comprised blood. The receptors shown here come from a man between 25 and 39 years old in good health.

V is TRBV7-9 and J is TRBJ2-3, with 8 positions matching TRBD1. The germline V gene encodes CDR1 SEHNR and CDR2 FQNEAQ (reference sequence). J was trimmed by 3 bases and V by 5 bases; bases with no gene match: 10. This CDR3 has 16 residues. CDR3 sequence reads: CASSLSGGRLTDTQYF. CDR3 bases: TGTGCCAGCAGCCTATCAGGGGGCAGGTTGACAGATACGCAGTATTTT.

The CDR3 nucleotides are TGCAGTGTCCGTCCTGGCCAGGATAATTCACCCCTCCACTTT. Its protein is CSVRPGQDNSPLHF. V usage is TRBV20-1 and J usage is TRBJ1-6; D is undetermined. V was shortened by 7 bases and J by 5 bases, with 15 bases between the two germline ends. The CDR3 covers 14 residues. Germline V lookup: CDR1 DFQATT, CDR2 SNEGSKA (reference sequence).

This clonotype occurred many times. The rearrangement uses TRBV7-9 and TRBJ2-1, with D perhaps TRBD1 (6 bases). The CDR3 spans 15 residues. CDR1 is SEHNR and CDR2 is FQNEAQ in the germline V gene (reference sequence). Between the trimmed V and J ends, which lost 5 bases and 4 bases, there was a span of 15 bases. CDR3 DNA sequence: TGTGCCAGCAGCCCACCCGGACAGTCGTACAATGAGCAGTTCTTC. This sequence encodes CASSPPGQSYNEQFF.

The chain recombines TRBV12-3 or TRBV12-4 with TRBJ1-1; D remains unclear. V was pared by 9 bases and J by 0 bases, with 11 bases between. The CDR3 has 13 amino acids. CDR3 sequence reads: CASQSTLNTEAFF. The DNA for the CDR3 is TGTGCCAGTCAGAGCACTTTGAACACTGAAGCTTTCTTT.

Comment on this clonotype: The junction does not match germline at one end; this may be a read error. The chain links TRBV4-3 to TRBJ2-1; D is uncertain. The V gene's germline CDR1 is LGHNA and CDR2 YSLEER. The CDR3 sequence is 14 residues long. The CDR3 DNA is TGCGCCAGCAGCCAAGAAAGGCAGTACATTGAGCAGTTCTTC. Amino acid sequence: CASSQERQYIEQFF.

The chain combines TRBV20-1 with TRBJ1-5, with TRBD1 as a possible D gene (6 bases). In germline, CDR1 is DFQATT, CDR2 SNEGSKA (reference sequence). The CDR3 is made up of 17 amino acids. The V end was cut by 6 bases, the J end by 4 bases, with 25 bases between. This CDR3 reads CSAGRSGHQEGNQPQHF. Written as DNA, the CDR3 is TGCAGTGCGGGAAGGTCGGGACATCAGGAAGGTAATCAGCCCCAGCATTTT.

This clonotype was observed a single time. The gene calls are TRBV20-1 and TRBJ2-1, with TRBD2 identical over 10 bases. The CDR3 covers 13 residues. CDR1 is DFQATT and CDR2 is SNEGSKA in the germline V gene (reference sequence). The junction had 2 bases not matched to a gene; V was cut back by 1 base and J by 8 bases. The CDR3 reads CSARGLAGDEQFF. The CDR3, as DNA: TGCAGTGCTAGAGGGCTAGCGGGGGATGAGCAGTTCTTC.

The CDR3 sequence is CSVGTVLGETQYF. The CDR3 coding sequence is TGCAGCGTAGGGACAGTGCTGGGAGAGACCCAGTACTTC. This rearrangement joins TRBV29-1 to TRBJ2-5, with TRBD1 matching over 7 bases. This CDR3 region has 13 residues. V was pared by 6 bases and J by 4 bases, with 8 bases of the junction left unmatched. The germline V gene encodes CDR1 SQVTM and CDR2 ANQGSEA.

This clonotype was observed a handful of times. V gene TRBV20-1 combines with J gene TRBJ2-4, with 14 bases aligning to TRBD2. V shed 5 bases and J 8 bases; nucleotides not matched to a gene: 14. Germline lookup yields CDR1 DFQATT and CDR2 SNEGSKA (reference sequence). The CDR3 loop spans 17 amino acids. As DNA, the CDR3 is TGCAGTGCTCCAGAACTGGGACTAGCGGGGGCCAAGGACATTCAGTACTTC. Translation: CSAPELGLAGAKDIQYF.

This clonotype has more than one count but fewer than ten. The rearrangement joins TRBV4-3 to TRBJ2-3, with D maybe TRBD1 (6 bases). This CDR3 contains 14 residues. V lost 4 bases to trimming and J lost 4 bases, with 12 bases between them. Per germline, CDR1 LGHNA and CDR2 YSLEER. The CDR3 DNA reads TGCGCCAGCAGCCCCTTAGAGGGGGCAGATACGCAGTATTTT. Translation gives CASSPLEGADTQYF.

The V call is TRBV3-1, the J call TRBJ2-1; TRBD2 aligns across 7 bases. Germline V gives CDR1 LGHDT, CDR2 YNNKEL (reference sequence). The CDR3 runs 14 residues. The junction had 1 base not matched to a gene; V was cut back by 2 bases and J by 3 bases. CDR3 loop: CASSQRGDYNEQFF. The CDR3, as DNA: TGTGCCAGCAGCCAACGGGGGGACTACAATGAGCAGTTCTTC.

V is TRBV7-2 and J is TRBJ1-5, with D possibly being TRBD1 (5 bases). The CDR3 is 14 residues long. Germline CDR1 SGHTA, CDR2 FQGNSA. Trimming shortened V by 3 bases and J by 7 bases, and 13 bases separated the two germline ends. The CDR3 loop is CASSLGGIGQPQHF. In DNA, the CDR3 is TGTGCCAGCAGCTTGGGGGGGATTGGCCAGCCCCAGCATTTT.

The gene calls are TRBV28 and TRBJ2-3, with D perhaps matching TRBD2 (7 bases). Germline CDR1 is MDHEN and CDR2 is SYDVKM. The CDR3 consists of 16 residues. Trimming shortened V by 6 bases and J by 4 bases, and 20 bases separated the two germline ends. This chain's CDR3 is CASRPLGGGPADTQYF. The CDR3, as DNA: TGTGCCAGCAGGCCTTTGGGGGGGGGGCCCGCAGATACGCAGTATTTT.

Here the CDR3 DNA reads TGTGCCAGCTCCCCCAACGCGGGCAGCTATGGCTACACCTTC. This codes for CASSPNAGSYGYTF. The chain recombines TRBV7-6 with TRBJ1-2; no definite D call. Germline V gene lookup returns CDR1 SGHVS and CDR2 FNYEAQ. The V end was cut by 8 bases, the J end by 4 bases, with 17 bases between. CDR3 length: 14 amino acids.

With respect to this clonotype: This likely comes from a read error, as the CDR3 has no conserved phenylalanine or tryptophan at its end. The V gene is TRBV29-1, the J gene TRBJ2-7, with TRBD1 as a possible D gene (6 bases). Germline V gives CDR1 SQVTM, CDR2 ANQGSEA. CDR3 size: 12 residues. The V end lost 3 bases, the J end lost 6 bases, and 12 bases lay between the germline ends. CDR3 DNA sequence: TGCAGCGTTGAGGGGGCAGGGACCGAGCAGTACTGC. Protein: CSVEGAGTEQYC.

This clonotype rates as medium-sized. The gene calls are TRBV12-3 or TRBV12-4 and TRBJ2-7; D is ambiguous. Trimming stripped 6 bases from V and 4 bases from J, with 10 bases between. This CDR3 is built from 12 residues. The CDR3 DNA is TGTGCCAGCAGGAACCAAGGGTACGAGCAGTACTTC. Amino acids: CASRNQGYEQYF.

This clonotype was observed a handful of times. The chain uses TRBV5-1 and TRBJ2-5; the D call may be TRBD1 or TRBD2 (5 bases each). CDR1 and CDR2 (germline): SGHRS, YFSETQ. The CDR3 contains 15 residues. V lost 4 bases and J 5 bases, leaving 18 bases between the germline ends. The CDR3 bases are TGCGCCAGCAGCGCTCCAGGGAGTGGTAGGGAGACCCAGTACTTC. Amino acid sequence: CASSAPGSGRETQYF.

J is TRBJ2-1 and V is TRBV20-1; D possibly corresponds to TRBD1 (5 bases). CDR3 size: 15 residues. Trimming pared 0 bases from V and 8 bases from J, leaving 17 bases between. Germline CDR1 DFQATT, CDR2 SNEGSKA (reference sequence). In nucleotides, the CDR3 is TGCAGTGCTAGAGATACCCTAGGGGCTTTCCATGAGCAGTTCTTC. Its protein is CSARDTLGAFHEQFF.

On this clonotype itself: Sequence at one end of the junction differs from germline and may be a read error. The gene calls are TRBV4-1 and TRBJ2-1; 8 nucleotides align to TRBD2. Germline CDR1 and CDR2: MGHRA and YSYEKL. The CDR3 sequence is 15 residues long. The CDR3 here is CAGSQAAGDADEQFF. In DNA form, the CDR3 reads TGCGCCGGCAGCCAAGCAGCGGGGGACGCGGATGAGCAGTTCTTC.